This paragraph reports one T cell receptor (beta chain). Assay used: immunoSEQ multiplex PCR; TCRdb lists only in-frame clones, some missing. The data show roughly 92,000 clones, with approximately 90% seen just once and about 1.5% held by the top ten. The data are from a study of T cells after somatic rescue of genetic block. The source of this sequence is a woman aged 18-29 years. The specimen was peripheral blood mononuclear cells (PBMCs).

The CDR3 region has the DNA TGTGCCAGCAATCTGTTTAGCACAGATACGCAGTATTTT. It translates to CASNLFSTDTQYF. The V and J genes are TRBV25-1 and TRBJ2-3; D ambiguous. The germline V gene encodes CDR1 MGHDK and CDR2 SYGVNS. With 7 bases removed from V and 0 bases from J, the gap between germline ends came to 8 bases. CDR3 length equals 13 residues.